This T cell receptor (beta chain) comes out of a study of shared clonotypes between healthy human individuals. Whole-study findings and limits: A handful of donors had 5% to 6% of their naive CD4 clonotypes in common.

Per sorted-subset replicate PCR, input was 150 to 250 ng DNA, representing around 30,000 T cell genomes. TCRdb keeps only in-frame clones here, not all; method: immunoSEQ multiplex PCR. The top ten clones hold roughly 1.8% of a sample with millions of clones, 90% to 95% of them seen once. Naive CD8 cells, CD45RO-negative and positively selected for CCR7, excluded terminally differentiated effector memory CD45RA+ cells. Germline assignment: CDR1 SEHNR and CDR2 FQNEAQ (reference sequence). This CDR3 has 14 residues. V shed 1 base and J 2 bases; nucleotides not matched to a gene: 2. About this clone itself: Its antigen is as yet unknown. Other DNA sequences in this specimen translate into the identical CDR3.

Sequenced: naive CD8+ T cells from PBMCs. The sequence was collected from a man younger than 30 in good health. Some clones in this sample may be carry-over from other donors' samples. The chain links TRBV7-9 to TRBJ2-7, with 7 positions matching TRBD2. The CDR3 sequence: CASSLGAGAYEQYF. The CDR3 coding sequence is TGTGCCAGCAGCTTAGGGGCGGGAGCCTACGAGCAGTACTTC. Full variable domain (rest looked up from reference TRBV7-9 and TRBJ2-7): DTGVSQNPRHKITKRGQNVTFRCDPISEHNRLYWYRQTLGQGPEFLTYFQNEAQLEKSRLLSDRFSAERPKGSFSTLEIQRTEQGDSAMYLCASSLGAGAYEQYFGPGTRLTVT.